One sample yielded the 16 T cell receptor beta chains listed below, sequenced in a study of blood T cell repertoires in COVID-19. Method: immunoSEQ multiplex PCR; TCRdb's copy keeps in-frame clones and lacks some. The sample holds more than 150,000 clones, around 86% seen once. The source material was peripheral blood. The receptors derive from a woman in her forties with acute or convalescent COVID-19.

The chain uses TRBV28 and TRBJ2-1, with 13 bases matching TRBD2. Germline assignment: CDR1 MDHEN and CDR2 SYDVKM. With V trimmed by 4 bases and J by 10 bases, 7 bases remained unmatched. This CDR3 spans 15 amino acids. The CDR3 DNA is TGTGCCAGCAGTTCAGGACTAGCGGGAGAGGGGGAGCAGTTCTTC. This translates into CASSSGLAGEGEQFF.

This clone was recorded only once. The chain employs TRBV5-1 and TRBJ2-7; D is possibly TRBD1 (6 bases). This CDR3 contains 15 residues. V was pared by 2 bases and J by 0 bases, with 12 bases between. Per germline, CDR1 SGHRS and CDR2 YFSETQ. The CDR3 here is CASSFFGDNSYEQYF. CDR3 coding DNA: TGCGCCAGCAGCTTCTTCGGGGACAACTCCTACGAGCAGTACTTC.

The V and J genes are TRBV7-2 and TRBJ1-1, with TRBD1 as a possible D gene (5 bases). V was cut by 0 bases and J by 4 bases, with 9 bases left in between. Germline V lookup: CDR1 SGHTA, CDR2 FQGNSA. The CDR3 runs to 14 residues. CDR3 in DNA: TGTGCCAGCAGCTTAGCAAGGGGTTCCACTGAAGCTTTCTTT. It encodes CASSLARGSTEAFF. The full variable domain, its missing parts supplied by reference TRBV7-2 and TRBJ1-1, is GAGVSQSPSNKVTEKGKDVELRCDPISGHTALYWYRQSLGQGLEFLIYFQGNSAPDKSGLPSDRFSAERTGGSVSTLTIQRTQQEDSAVYLCASSLARGSTEAFFGQGTRLTVV.

This chain connects TRBV11-2 to TRBJ2-2; perhaps TRBD2 as D (6 bases). The V gene lost 5 bases and the J gene lost 0 bases, with 16 bases spanning the gap. This CDR3 is 17 amino acids long. Germline CDR1 reads SGHAT; CDR2 reads FQNNGV. DNA of the CDR3: TGTGCCAGCAGCCACCGGGGGAGTGGCGCGAACACCGGGGAGCTGTTTTTT. It specifies CASSHRGSGANTGELFF. Complete variable domain (other parts from reference TRBV11-2 and TRBJ2-2): EAGVAQSPRYKIIEKRQSVAFWCNPISGHATLYWYQQILGQGPKLLIQFQNNGVVDDSQLPKDRFSAERLKGVDSTLKIQPAKLEDSAVYLCASSHRGSGANTGELFFGEGSRLTVL.

The V and J genes are TRBV28 and TRBJ2-7; 7 bases are a match to TRBD1. The V and J ends lost 4 bases and 9 bases, in that order; junction bases with no gene match: 15. This CDR3 has 15 amino acids. Germline V lookup: CDR1 MDHEN, CDR2 SYDVKM. The CDR3 reads CASSSSQASGGVQYF. As DNA, the CDR3 is TGTGCCAGCAGTTCATCGCAAGCCTCAGGGGGTGTGCAGTACTTC. Combining the CDR3 with reference TRBV28 and TRBJ2-7 gives the whole variable domain DVKVTQSSRYLVKRTGEKVFLECVQDMDHENMFWYRQDPGLGLRLIYFSYDVKMKEKGDIPEGYSVSREKKERFSLILESASTNQTSMYLCASSSSQASGGVQYFGPGTRLTVT.

The DNA for the CDR3 is TGTGCCAGCAGCCAAGAATGGGGGGGGAATCAGCCCCAGCATTTT. Protein product: CASSQEWGGNQPQHF. The chain joins TRBV4-2 to TRBJ1-5; D might be TRBD1 (5 bases). This CDR3 has 15 residues. V lost 0 bases to trimming and J lost 4 bases, with 10 bases between them. Germline values: CDR1 LGHNA, CDR2 YNFKEQ.

DNA for the CDR3: TGTGCCAGTAGTAAGACAGGGTATGGCTACACCTTC. Protein sequence: CASSKTGYGYTF. This chain uses TRBV19 with TRBJ1-2, with TRBD1 matching over 7 bases. The CDR3 totals 12 residues. Germline CDR1 reads LNHDA; CDR2 reads SQIVND (reference sequence). With 4 bases clipped from V and 5 bases from J, the junction kept 1 base outside the gene matches.

This chain links TRBV4-1 with TRBJ2-7; 8 bases fit TRBD2. Unmatched junction bases numbered 11, after V lost 4 bases and J lost 6 bases. Germline V gene sequence: CDR1 MGHRA, CDR2 YSYEKL. The CDR3 extends over 15 amino acids. The CDR3 protein is CASSPSGGPVPEQYF. CDR3 DNA sequence: TGCGCCAGCAGCCCATCGGGGGGGCCGGTCCCCGAGCAGTACTTC.

The chain recombines TRBV6-6 with TRBJ1-5, with unresolved D. V was clipped by 0 bases and J by 5 bases, with 2 bases between them. Germline V gene sequence: CDR1 MNHNY, CDR2 SVGAGI (reference sequence). This CDR3 has 12 amino acids. This CDR3 reads CASSYSDQPQHF. The CDR3 bases are TGTGCCAGCAGTTACTCCGATCAGCCCCAGCATTTT.

With regard to this clone: Germline is not matched at one junction end, which may reflect a read error. V and J are TRBV7-7 and TRBJ2-5; D may be TRBD2 (6 bases). The CDR3 runs 14 residues. Germline CDR1 reads SSHAT; CDR2 reads FNYEAQ (reference sequence). CDR3: CASSKSGGGETQYF. The CDR3 nucleotides are TGTGCTAGCAGCAAAAGCGGTGGAGGGGAGACCCAGTACTTC.

The chain has TRBV25-1 and TRBJ1-6, with TRBD1 identical over 9 bases. CDR3 length: 13 residues. CDR1 and CDR2 from the germline V gene are MGHDK and SYGVNS. V was clipped by 7 bases and J by 8 bases; unmatched bases: 3. The CDR3 loop reads CASNRDRDSPLHF. The CDR3 DNA follows: TGTGCCAGCAATCGGGACAGGGATTCACCCCTCCACTTT.

V gene TRBV28 combines with J gene TRBJ1-6; D is unresolved. Germline loops: CDR1 MDHEN, CDR2 SYDVKM. With 7 bases removed from V and 7 bases from J, the gap between germline ends came to 17 bases. The CDR3 consists of 15 residues. The CDR3 region has the DNA TGTGCCAGCACCGAGAGAGGCCGTCCCAATTCACCCCTCCACTTT. This translates into CASTERGRPNSPLHF.

V usage is TRBV10-3 and J usage is TRBJ1-4; 7 bases match TRBD1. Unmatched junction bases numbered 11, after V lost 3 bases and J lost 4 bases. The CDR3 spans 17 residues. Germline loops: CDR1 ENHRY, CDR2 SYGVKD. The CDR3 nucleotides are TGTGCCATCAGTGATCTCCTCATGGACAGGCGTAATGAAAAACTGTTTTTT. Amino acid sequence: CAISDLLMDRRNEKLFF.

V is TRBV5-1 and J is TRBJ2-1, with TRBD2 identical over 7 bases. The CDR3 runs to 13 residues. Per the germline V gene, CDR1 is SGHRS and CDR2 is YFSETQ. Trimming at V came to 9 bases and at J to 8 bases, leaving 11 bases not matched to a gene. The CDR3 region is CATSLIAGHEQFF. The CDR3, as DNA: TGCGCCACAAGTTTAATAGCGGGCCATGAGCAGTTCTTC. Full variable domain (outside the CDR3, taken from reference TRBV5-1 and TRBJ2-1): KAGVTQTPRYLIKTRGQQVTLSCSPISGHRSVSWYQQTPGQGLQFLFEYFSETQRNKGNFPGRFSGRQFSNSRSEMNVSTLELGDSALYLCATSLIAGHEQFFGPGTRLTVL.

The chain links TRBV7-3 to TRBJ2-2; weak D call: TRBD1 (6 bases). The CDR3 length is 15 residues. The V end was cut by 5 bases, the J end by 4 bases, with 14 bases between. The V gene's germline CDR1 is SGHTA and CDR2 FQGTGA. The CDR3 spells CASSQGTSSTGELFF. CDR3 DNA: TGTGCCAGCAGCCAGGGGACGTCGAGCACCGGGGAGCTGTTTTTT. Looking up the rest from reference TRBV7-3 and TRBJ2-2 gives the full variable domain: GAGVSQTPSNKVTEKGKYVELRCDPISGHTALYWYRQSLGQGPEFLIYFQGTGAADDSGLPNDRFFAVRPEGSVSTLKIQRTERGDSAVYLCASSQGTSSTGELFFGEGSRLTVL.

As to this clone: The junction departs from the called germline gene at one end, perhaps through a read error. This chain links TRBV6-1 with TRBJ2-7; tentative D call: TRBD1 (6 bases). CDR1 and CDR2 from the germline V gene are MNHNS and SASEGT. The CDR3 covers 14 residues. In nucleotides, the CDR3 is TGTGCCAGCAGTGAAATCGCTGGGGTGTCAGGGGAACGCTTC. As protein: CASSEIAGVSGERF.